Included here is one T cell receptor beta chain sequence, with context. The antigen is unknown. The sample is drawn from a study of cytomegalovirus exposure and HLA in healthy donors. The J segment lost 8 bases and the V segment lost 4 bases, leaving 7 bases of the junction unmatched. The length of the CDR3 is 13 residues. Per germline, CDR1 SGHDN and CDR2 FVKESK. 60 Vbeta and 13 Jbeta primers were used in PCR. TCRdb's table, derived via immunoSEQ multiplex PCR, lists solely in-frame clones and lacks some. This table has approximately 120,000 clones, around three quarters appearing once. Study-level findings and limits: Previously analyzed data showed that most TCR beta V segments were productive at a frequency of about 87% or about 30%.

Source material: PBMCs. The receptor was derived from a man aged 30 to 39 in good health and CMV-seropositive. The V gene is TRBV14, the J gene TRBJ1-1; TRBD1 matches 7 bases. The CDR3 loop is CASSPERGREAFF. Here the CDR3 DNA reads TGTGCCAGCAGCCCGGAGAGGGGGCGAGAAGCTTTCTTT. The variable domain in full, completed from reference TRBV14 and TRBJ1-1, reads EAGVTQFPSHSVIEKGQTVTLRCDPISGHDNLYWYRRVMGKEIKFLLHFVKESKQDESGMPNNRFLAERTGGTYSTLKVQPAELEDSGVYFCASSPERGREAFFGQGTRLTVV.